One and the same sample provided the 15 T cell receptor beta chains below, sequenced in a study of blood T cell repertoires in COVID-19. The protocol was immunoSEQ multiplex PCR, while the TCRdb copy is restricted to in-frame clones and leaves out a portion. Of 200,000 to 250,000 clones listed, around 90% are singletons. Sequenced input: PBMCs or T cells enriched from blood (not recorded which). All receptors derive from a woman aged 30 to 39 who had been exposed to COVID-19.

This chain links TRBV12-3 or TRBV12-4 with TRBJ2-5; no firm D call. V was cut by 5 bases and J by 3 bases, with 10 bases left in between. The CDR3 extends over 13 amino acids. CDR3 in amino acids: CASSDGDEETQYF. The CDR3 bases are TGTGCCAGCAGTGATGGAGATGAAGAGACCCAGTACTTC.

The chain uses TRBV6-2 or TRBV6-3 and TRBJ2-7, with unresolved D. The germline V gene has CDR1 MNHEY and CDR2 SVGEGT. The CDR3 length is 14 residues. V lost 5 bases to trimming and J lost 1 base, with 12 bases between them. The CDR3 reads CASSPPGQSYEQYF. CDR3 in DNA: TGTGCCAGCAGTCCCCCTGGCCAGTCCTACGAGCAGTACTTC.

This clone was seen a single time. The chain recombines TRBV5-1 with TRBJ2-7; the match to TRBD1 covers 9 bases. This CDR3 spans 16 amino acids. Unmatched junction bases numbered 7, after V lost 0 bases and J lost 3 bases. Germline CDR1 is SGHRS and CDR2 is YFSETQ. CDR3 loop: CASSLAPQGALYEQYF. Written as DNA, the CDR3 is TGCGCCAGCAGCTTGGCACCACAGGGGGCCCTCTACGAGCAGTACTTC.

The CDR3 reads CASSQGHRTDTQYF. The CDR3, as DNA: TGTGCCAGCAGCCAGGGACACCGCACAGATACGCAGTATTTT. The rearrangement uses TRBV14 and TRBJ2-3; D is possibly TRBD1 (6 bases). V shed 3 bases and J shed 1 base, with 8 bases lying between them. CDR3 length: 14 residues. Germline values: CDR1 SGHDN, CDR2 FVKESK.

There are a few counts of this clone. V usage is TRBV7-3 and J usage is TRBJ2-3; 11 nucleotides line up with TRBD1. Per germline, CDR1 SGHTA and CDR2 FQGTGA. The CDR3 contains 16 residues. The V segment lost 4 bases and the J segment 4 bases; nucleotides outside the gene matches: 7. The CDR3 region has the DNA TGTGCCAGCAGCTCCCCTCCGGACAGGGGGCCAGATACGCAGTATTTT. Protein sequence: CASSSPPDRGPDTQYF.

The rearrangement links TRBV18 to TRBJ2-7, with unresolved D. Deletions cut 2 bases from V and 5 bases from J, with 16 bases between. The CDR3 is 15 amino acids. CDR1 is KGHSH, CDR2 LQKENI, per germline. The CDR3 DNA follows: TGTGCCAGCTCACCAAGTTCGCGGTCCCGGGACGAGCAGTACTTC. The encoded protein is CASSPSSRSRDEQYF.

This chain links TRBV10-3 with TRBJ1-2, with D perhaps TRBD1 (5 bases). This CDR3 is 14 amino acids long. From germline, CDR1 is ENHRY and CDR2 SYGVKD. V shed 6 bases and J shed 3 bases, with 14 bases lying between them. The CDR3 spells CAISARRVDYGYTF. DNA for the CDR3: TGTGCCATCAGCGCTCGCAGGGTTGACTATGGCTACACCTTC.

J is TRBJ1-6 and V is TRBV10-2, with D perhaps TRBD1 (5 bases). The CDR3 has 15 residues. V was shortened by 2 bases and J by 2 bases, with 7 bases between the two germline ends. The germline gives CDR1 WSHSY, CDR2 SAAADI. CDR3 coding DNA: TGCGCCAGCAGTGAGAGGGGCCCCTATAATTCACCCCTCCACTTT. It codes for CASSERGPYNSPLHF.

The rearrangement uses TRBV27 and TRBJ2-7; tentatively, D is TRBD2 (6 bases). V dropped 4 bases and J dropped 3 bases, with 22 bases sitting between them. The germline gives CDR1 MNHEY, CDR2 SMNVEV (reference sequence). The CDR3 sequence is 17 residues long. CDR3 in DNA: TGTGCCAGCAGTTCTCCCGGGACTCAGTACGGCTACTACGAGCAGTACTTC. Its protein product is CASSSPGTQYGYYEQYF.

This clone was seen just once. This chain uses TRBV10-2 with TRBJ2-2, with 8 nucleotides matching TRBD1. Germline-derived CDR1 and CDR2 are WSHSY and SAAADI. The CDR3 totals 16 residues. Trimming took 7 bases from V and 3 from J; bases not matched to a gene: 10. CDR3 DNA: TGCGCCAGCAAATCCCACGGACAGGGTTACACCGGGGAGCTGTTTTTT. Translating it yields CASKSHGQGYTGELFF.

This CDR3 reads CASSLAGTYEQYF. The CDR3 DNA reads as TGTGCCAGCAGTTTGGCGGGGACCTACGAGCAGTACTTC. The gene calls are TRBV12-3 or TRBV12-4 and TRBJ2-7; D is possibly TRBD2 (6 bases). Trimming cost V 3 bases and J 2 bases, with 8 bases left between them. The CDR3 is made up of 13 amino acids.

The rearrangement links TRBV7-3 to TRBJ2-2; TRBD2 matches 8 bases. The CDR3 has 14 amino acids. The germline gives CDR1 SGHTA, CDR2 FQGTGA. Trimming cost V 7 bases and J 2 bases; bases outside gene matches: 3. The CDR3 DNA sequence: TGTGCCAGCAAGCGGGAGTTTAACACCGGGGAGCTGTTTTTT. This translates into CASKREFNTGELFF.

This clone was recorded once. V usage is TRBV9 and J usage is TRBJ2-7; tentative D call: TRBD2 (5 bases). The CDR3 extends over 15 amino acids. V was shortened by 1 base and J by 6 bases, with 17 bases between the two germline ends. Germline V gene sequence: CDR1 SGDLS, CDR2 YYNGEE. In nucleotides, the CDR3 is TGTGCCAGCAGCGTATTCGAGAGGGATCCCCTCGAGCAGTACTTC. Its protein product is CASSVFERDPLEQYF.

The genes are TRBV28 and TRBJ1-6; the D is unclear. Germline V gives CDR1 MDHEN, CDR2 SYDVKM. Deletions cut 10 bases from V and 0 bases from J, with 13 bases between. The CDR3 runs to 15 residues. The CDR3 spells CAIFGPSSYNSPLHF. CDR3 nucleotide sequence: TGTGCCATATTTGGGCCGAGCTCCTATAATTCACCCCTCCACTTT. The full variable domain, in which reference TRBV28 and TRBJ1-6 provide the parts outside the CDR3, is DVKVTQSSRYLVKRTGEKVFLECVQDMDHENMFWYRQDPGLGLRLIYFSYDVKMKEKGDIPEGYSVSREKKERFSLILESASTNQTSMYLCAIFGPSSYNSPLHFGNGTRLTVT.

The CDR3 loop reads CASSMGQALYNEQFF. The DNA of the CDR3 is TGTGCCAGTAGTATGGGACAGGCATTATACAATGAGCAGTTCTTC. The chain joins TRBV19 to TRBJ2-1; the match to TRBD1 covers 8 bases. Losses at the gene ends were 3 bases for V and 4 bases for J; bases not matched to a gene: 5. There are 15 residues in the CDR3. The germline CDR1 and CDR2 sequences are LNHDA and SQIVND (reference sequence).